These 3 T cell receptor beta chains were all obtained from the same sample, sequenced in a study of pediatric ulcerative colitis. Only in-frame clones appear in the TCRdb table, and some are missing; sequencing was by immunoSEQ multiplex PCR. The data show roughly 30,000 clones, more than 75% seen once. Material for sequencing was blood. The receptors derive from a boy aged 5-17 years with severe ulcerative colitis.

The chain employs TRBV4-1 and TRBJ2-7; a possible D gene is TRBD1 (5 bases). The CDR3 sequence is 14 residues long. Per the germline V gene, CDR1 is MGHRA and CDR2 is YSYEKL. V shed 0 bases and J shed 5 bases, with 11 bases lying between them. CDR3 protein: CASSQDSGSDEQYF. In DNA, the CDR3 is TGCGCCAGCAGCCAAGATTCAGGGTCTGACGAGCAGTACTTC.

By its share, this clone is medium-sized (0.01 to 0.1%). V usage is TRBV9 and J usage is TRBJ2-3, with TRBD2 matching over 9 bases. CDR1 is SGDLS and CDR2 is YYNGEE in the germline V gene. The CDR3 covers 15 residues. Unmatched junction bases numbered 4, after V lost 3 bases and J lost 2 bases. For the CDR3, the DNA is TGTGCCAGCAGCGGGCTAGCGGGGCCCACAGATACGCAGTATTTT. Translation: CASSGLAGPTDTQYF.

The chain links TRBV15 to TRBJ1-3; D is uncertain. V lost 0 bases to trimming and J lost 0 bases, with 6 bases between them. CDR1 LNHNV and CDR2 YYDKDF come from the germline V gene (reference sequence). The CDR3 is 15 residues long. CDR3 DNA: TGTGCCACCAGCAGAGATGCGTCCTCTGGAAACACCATATATTTT. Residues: CATSRDASSGNTIYF.